This T cell receptor (beta chain) originates from a study of T cell responses to AZD1222 COVID-19 vaccine. Study-wide results and caveats: Among the donors, most were white British and more were female, and clonal diversity was possibly underestimated. The study reported that nearly half of spike-specific TCRs target unmutated variant regions.

The V gene lost 3 bases and the J gene lost 2 bases, with 8 bases spanning the gap. Germline values: CDR1 SNHLY, CDR2 FYNNEI. This CDR3 is 14 amino acids long. TCRdb's table, derived via immunoSEQ multiplex PCR, lists solely in-frame clones and lacks some. The sample yields more than 80,000 clones, 80% to 95% seen once. As to this clone: What it recognizes is unknown.

The chain joins TRBV2 to TRBJ1-5; TRBD1 might be the D (5 bases). The TCR was taken from an adult who received the AZD1222 COVID-19 vaccine. The sequenced sample was peripheral blood, obtained 28 days after the second AZD1222 dose. The DNA of the CDR3 is TGTGCCAGCAGTGAGTGGGGACGCAATCAGCCCCAGCATTTT. Translated, it gives CASSEWGRNQPQHF.